A single sample is the source of the 8 T cell receptor beta chains below, sequenced in a study of T cell responses to AZD1222 COVID-19 vaccine. Sequencing was performed with immunoSEQ multiplex PCR; in TCRdb, only in-frame clones are kept and a portion is missing. Among roughly 70,000 clones listed, 85% were seen once. Sequenced here: peripheral blood, sampled on day 0 of AZD1222 vaccination. The receptor source for this set is an adult in good health.

The J gene is TRBJ1-1, the V gene TRBV19; D uncertain. The V end lost 4 bases, the J end lost 6 bases, and 15 bases lay between the germline ends. Germline V gene data show CDR1 as LNHDA and CDR2 as SQIVND (reference sequence). The CDR3 totals 14 residues. For the CDR3, the DNA is TGTGCCAGTAGTACCCGGACGGGAAATCCTGAAGCTTTCTTT. It encodes CASSTRTGNPEAFF.

The rearrangement uses TRBV9 and TRBJ2-2; 12 nucleotides align to TRBD1. Per germline, CDR1 SGDLS and CDR2 YYNGEE. The CDR3 is 16 amino acids. Unmatched junction bases numbered 5, after V lost 2 bases and J lost 6 bases. The CDR3 nucleotides read TGTGCCAGCAGCGTGACGGGACAGGGGGCGTCCGGGGAGCTGTTTTTT. It specifies CASSVTGQGASGELFF.

To note about this clone: At one end, the junction sequence differs from germline, possibly due to a read error. The chain carries TRBV6-1 and TRBJ2-5; 7 bases match TRBD1. Germline values: CDR1 MNHNS, CDR2 SASEGT. The CDR3 is 14 residues long. The CDR3 loop is CASSEGQAKETQYF. CDR3 bases: TGTGCCAGCAGCGAAGGACAGGCGAAAGAGACCCAGTACTTC.

V is TRBV5-1 and J is TRBJ2-3; possibly TRBD2 for D (6 bases). Germline assignment: CDR1 SGHRS and CDR2 YFSETQ. This CDR3 has 16 residues. V was clipped by 2 bases and J by 0 bases, with 13 bases between them. CDR3 in DNA: TGCGCCAGCAGCTTAGATTGGGCGGGGAGCACAGATACGCAGTATTTT. It codes for CASSLDWAGSTDTQYF.

The rearrangement uses TRBV27 and TRBJ2-1, with TRBD2 matching over 10 bases. Germline CDR1 is MNHEY and CDR2 is SMNVEV (reference sequence). The CDR3 consists of 16 residues. The ends lost 2 bases at V and 9 bases at J; junction bases unmatched: 10. The CDR3 sequence: CASSLGGLAGVIEQFF. In DNA, the CDR3 is TGTGCCAGCAGTTTAGGTGGGCTAGCGGGAGTCATTGAGCAGTTCTTC.

The V gene is TRBV4-1, the J gene TRBJ1-2; D remains ambiguous. V was shortened by 0 bases and J by 4 bases, with 9 bases between the two germline ends. There are 14 residues in the CDR3. Germline V gene sequence: CDR1 MGHRA, CDR2 YSYEKL. CDR3 nucleotide sequence: TGCGCCAGCAGCCAAGAAGGCAGCGGCTATGGCTACACCTTC. Residues: CASSQEGSGYGYTF.

V is TRBV18 and J is TRBJ1-4; 8 nucleotides align to TRBD1. V was clipped by 5 bases and J by 8 bases; unmatched bases: 10. Per germline, CDR1 KGHSH and CDR2 LQKENI. The CDR3 spans 15 residues. The CDR3 DNA sequence: TGTGCCAGCTCAAGAGGACAGGGATTAACCGAAAAACTGTTTTTT. It yields the protein CASSRGQGLTEKLFF.

DNA of the CDR3: TGTGCCACCAGCATAGGGGGGGTAGGCACTGAAGCTTTCTTT. The encoded protein is CATSIGGVGTEAFF. The chain joins TRBV15 to TRBJ1-1; tentatively, D is TRBD1 (6 bases). Germline CDR1 is LNHNV and CDR2 is YYDKDF (reference sequence). The V end lost 4 bases, the J end lost 4 bases, and 13 bases lay between the germline ends. The CDR3 extends over 14 amino acids.